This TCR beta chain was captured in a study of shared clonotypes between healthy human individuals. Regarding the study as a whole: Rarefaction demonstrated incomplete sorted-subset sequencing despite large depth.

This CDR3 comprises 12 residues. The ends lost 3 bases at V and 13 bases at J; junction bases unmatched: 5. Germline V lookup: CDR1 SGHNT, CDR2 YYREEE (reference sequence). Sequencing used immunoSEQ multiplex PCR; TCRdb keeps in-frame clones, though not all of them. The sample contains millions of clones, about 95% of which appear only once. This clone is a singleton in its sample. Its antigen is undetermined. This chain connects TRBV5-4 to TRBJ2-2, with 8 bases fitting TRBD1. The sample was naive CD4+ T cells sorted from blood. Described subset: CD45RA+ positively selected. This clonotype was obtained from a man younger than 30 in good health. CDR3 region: CASSSDREVLFF. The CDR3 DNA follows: TGTGCCAGCAGCTCGGACAGGGAAGTGCTGTTTTTT.